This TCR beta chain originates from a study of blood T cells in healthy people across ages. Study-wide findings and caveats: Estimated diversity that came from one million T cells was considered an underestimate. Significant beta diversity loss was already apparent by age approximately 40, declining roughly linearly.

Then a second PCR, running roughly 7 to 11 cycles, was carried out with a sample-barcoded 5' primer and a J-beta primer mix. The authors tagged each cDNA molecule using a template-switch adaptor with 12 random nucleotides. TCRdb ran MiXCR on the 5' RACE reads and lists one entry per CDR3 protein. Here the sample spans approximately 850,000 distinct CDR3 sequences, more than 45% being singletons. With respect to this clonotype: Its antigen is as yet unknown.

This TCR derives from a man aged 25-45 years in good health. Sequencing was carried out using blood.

The CDR3 DNA reads as TGTGCCAGCAGCTTAGAGATTGGGGAGCTGTTTTTT. It codes for CASSLEIGELFF. This chain links TRBV7-2 with TRBJ2-2; D unresolved. There are 12 residues in the CDR3. Germline loops: CDR1 SGHTA, CDR2 FQGNSA. Trimming left V 1 base short and J 8 bases short, with 5 bases between.